This T cell receptor beta chain was found in a study of cytomegalovirus exposure and HLA in healthy donors. Germline CDR1 reads LGHNA; CDR2 reads YNFKEQ. The CDR3 is 16 amino acids. Trimming shortened V by 1 base and J by 4 bases, and 16 bases separated the two germline ends. Only a few counts were recorded for this clone. Its antigen is not known. Study observations and caveats: In most subjects, TCR beta sequences reportedly gave accurate predictions of HLA-A and HLA-B alleles.

The primer mix had 60 Vbeta and 13 Jbeta primers. Sequenced by immunoSEQ multiplex PCR; TCRdb stores in-frame clones only, minus some. The table shows roughly 170,000 clones, with 84% occurring only once. The TCR was taken from a girl aged 5 to 17 in good health and CMV-seropositive. The V and J genes are TRBV4-2 and TRBJ1-1, with D maybe TRBD1 (5 bases). The material sequenced was PBMCs. CDR3 region: CASSQVLDGGGTEAFF. In nucleotides, the CDR3 is TGTGCCAGCAGCCAAGTCCTTGATGGGGGGGGCACTGAAGCTTTCTTT.